One sample yielded the 9 T cell receptor beta chains listed below, sequenced in a study of blood T cell repertoires in COVID-19. Using immunoSEQ multiplex PCR, the repertoire was profiled, and TCRdb retains in-frame clones only, with some absent. The sample records roughly 100,000 clones, 75% to 85% being singletons. The specimen sequenced was peripheral blood. These receptors were collected from a man aged 60-69 years with acute or convalescent COVID-19.

This clone was observed once. The rearrangement links TRBV5-1 to TRBJ2-1; 8 positions agree with TRBD2. The germline CDR1 and CDR2 sequences are SGHRS and YFSETQ. The CDR3 is 15 residues long. The V and J ends lost 2 bases and 0 bases, in that order; junction bases with no gene match: 1. DNA of the CDR3: TGCGCCAGCAGCTTAAGCGGGAGCTCCTACAATGAGCAGTTCTTC. Residues: CASSLSGSSYNEQFF.

The rearrangement joins TRBV10-3 to TRBJ2-2; TRBD1 aligns across 7 bases. Germline V lookup: CDR1 ENHRY, CDR2 SYGVKD. The CDR3 has 16 residues. The trim removed 0 bases at V and 0 bases at J, leaving 1 base unmatched. CDR3 DNA sequence: TGTGCCATCAGTGAGTCCAGGGGGACGAACACCGGGGAGCTGTTTTTT. As protein: CAISESRGTNTGELFF.

This clone was seen once. The rearrangement joins TRBV2 to TRBJ1-5, with D perhaps matching TRBD1 (5 bases). The ends were cut back, 6 bases at V and 7 bases at J, with 7 bases in the middle. Per germline, CDR1 SNHLY and CDR2 FYNNEI. The CDR3 covers 11 residues. The CDR3 coding sequence is TGTGCCAGCAGCGGGGGACAGCCCCAGCATTTT. Protein: CASSGGQPQHF.

V usage is TRBV6-5 and J usage is TRBJ1-6, with 10 bases fitting TRBD1. Trimming took 6 bases from V and 7 from J; bases not matched to a gene: 6. Per germline, CDR1 MNHEY and CDR2 SVGAGI. The CDR3 runs 15 residues. Here the CDR3 reads CASRAGTGVNSPLHF. The CDR3 bases are TGTGCCAGCAGAGCCGGGACAGGGGTGAATTCACCCCTCCACTTT.

The chain combines TRBV3-1 (or the pseudogene TRBV3-2) with TRBJ1-1; D not resolved. Trimming cost V 0 bases and J 1 base, with 9 bases left between them. CDR3 length equals 15 residues. Germline CDR1 reads LGHDT; CDR2 reads YNNKEL (reference sequence). In DNA, the CDR3 is TGTGCCAGCAGCCAAGATGTACGGTCGAACACTGAAGCTTTCTTT. Residues: CASSQDVRSNTEAFF.

This CDR3 reads CASSLDSLRSYGYTF. CDR3 in DNA: TGTGCCAGCAGCCTGGACAGTCTTCGGAGCTATGGCTACACCTTC. V is TRBV3-1 (or the pseudogene TRBV3-2) and J is TRBJ1-2; D possibly corresponds to TRBD1 (6 bases). CDR3 length equals 15 residues. Trimming left V 4 bases short and J 4 bases short, with 16 bases between. Germline CDR1 LGHDT, CDR2 YNNKEL (reference sequence).

This clone was picked up one time. This chain joins TRBV11-2 and TRBJ1-2, with 9 bases matching TRBD1. CDR1 and CDR2 from the germline V gene are SGHAT and FQNNGV. The CDR3 has 13 residues. V lost 6 bases, J lost 7 bases, and 6 bases stayed unmatched. CDR3 residues: CASSPDRGGGYTF. The CDR3 DNA reads TGTGCCAGCAGTCCGGACAGGGGAGGTGGCTACACCTTC.

CDR3 sequence reads: CATSRDGGNSPLHF. The DNA of the CDR3 is TGTGCCACCAGCAGAGATGGAGGGAATTCACCCCTCCACTTT. The rearrangement uses TRBV15 and TRBJ1-6; D is unresolved. The CDR3 has 14 amino acids. V gave up 0 bases and J gave up 7 bases, with 7 bases separating them. Germline V gene lookup returns CDR1 LNHNV and CDR2 YYDKDF (reference sequence).

V is TRBV6-2 or TRBV6-3 and J is TRBJ1-4; D unclear. The CDR3 loop spans 17 amino acids. Germline lookup yields CDR1 MNHEY and CDR2 SVGEGT. Deletions cut 1 base from V and 0 bases from J, with 12 bases between. The CDR3 nucleotides read TGTGCCAGCAGTTACTTCCCGGGGATCGCAACTAATGAAAAACTGTTTTTT. Amino acids: CASSYFPGIATNEKLFF.